A single sample gave rise to the 32 T cell receptor beta chains below, sequenced in a study of CD8+CD57+ T cells in acquired aplastic anemia. Genomic DNA constituted the template upon which TCR beta VDJ and CDR3 profiling was performed. Via MiXCR, TCRdb re-called the reads, giving one row per CDR3 protein. The sample includes 180,000 or so distinct CDR3 sequences, roughly 48% of them seen just once. All sequencing subjects had displayed CD8+CD57+ cell expansion on flow cytometry. Sequencing input: sorted CD4+, CD8+, or CD8+CD57+ T cells (not recorded which) from PBMCs. The receptors shown here come from a human donor with aplastic anemia.

The chain is built from TRBV20-1 and TRBJ1-3; D not resolved. Germline lookup yields CDR1 DFQATT and CDR2 SNEGSKA (reference sequence). V lost 3 bases and J 0 bases, leaving 9 bases between the germline ends. This CDR3 has 14 amino acids. This chain's CDR3 is CSARGAFSGNTIYF. CDR3 sequence (DNA): TGCAGTGCTAGGGGCGCATTCTCTGGAAACACCATATATTTT.

Worth noting for this clonotype: With a much larger clone just one base away, this may be a read error. This rearrangement joins TRBV6-2 or TRBV6-3 to TRBJ1-2, with D maybe TRBD1 (6 bases). Between the trimmed V and J ends, which lost 2 bases and 7 bases, there was a span of 14 bases. There are 14 residues in the CDR3. The germline V gene encodes CDR1 MNHEY and CDR2 SVGEGT. The chain's CDR3 is CASSYHGTNTGYTF. In DNA, the CDR3 is TGTGCCAGCAGTTACCACGGGACAAATACTGGCTACACCTTC.

V usage is TRBV20-1 and J usage is TRBJ1-2; TRBD1 agrees at 9 bases. This CDR3 spans 16 amino acids. Germline V gives CDR1 DFQATT, CDR2 SNEGSKA (reference sequence). Trimming cost V 5 bases and J 4 bases; bases outside gene matches: 14. The CDR3 loop reads CSASQYHGTGSYGYTF. The DNA of the CDR3 is TGCAGTGCTTCCCAGTACCATGGGACAGGGAGCTATGGCTACACCTTC.

This clonotype was counted ten times or more. The chain couples TRBV29-1 to TRBJ1-4; 10 bases line up with TRBD1. This CDR3 is 13 amino acids long. Germline lookup yields CDR1 SQVTM and CDR2 ANQGSEA. V shed 6 bases, J shed 8 bases, and the junction held 6 bases outside the gene matches. DNA of the CDR3: TGCAGCGTCCGACAGGGGGCGGCGGAAAAACTGTTTTTT. Protein product: CSVRQGAAEKLFF. The full variable domain, its missing parts supplied by reference TRBV29-1 and TRBJ1-4, is SAVISQKPSRDICQRGTSLTIQCQVDSQVTMMFWYRQQPGQSLTLIATANQGSEATYESGFVIDKFPISRPNLTFSTLTVSNMSPEDSSIYLCSVRQGAAEKLFFGSGTQLSVL.

The chain employs TRBV19 and TRBJ2-7; 7 bases agree with TRBD2. Germline V gives CDR1 LNHDA, CDR2 SQIVND (reference sequence). V lost 7 bases and J lost 5; bases outside the gene matches: 5. This CDR3 is built from 12 residues. CDR3 DNA: TGTGCCAGTACAGCGGGGAACCACGAGCAGTACTTC. This gives the protein CASTAGNHEQYF.

This clonotype has a count of ten or more. The V gene is TRBV13, the J gene TRBJ2-5, with a possible D match to TRBD1 (6 bases). Trimming shortened V by 5 bases and J by 4 bases, and 8 bases separated the two germline ends. Per the germline V gene, CDR1 is PRHDT and CDR2 is FYEKMQ (reference sequence). The CDR3 is made up of 12 amino acids. The CDR3 bases are TGTGCCAGCAGCCGAGGGGGAGAGACCCAGTACTTC. This translates into CASSRGGETQYF.

This clonotype has at least ten counts. V gene TRBV10-1 combines with J gene TRBJ2-2; 9 positions match TRBD2. Per germline, CDR1 WNHNN and CDR2 SYGVQD (reference sequence). V was clipped by 4 bases and J by 7 bases; unmatched bases: 4. This CDR3 has 14 amino acids. The CDR3 region is CASSALAGNGELFF. In nucleotides, the CDR3 is TGCGCCAGCAGTGCGCTAGCGGGGAACGGGGAGCTGTTTTTT.

This clonotype was observed a few times. This chain joins TRBV6-2 or TRBV6-3 and TRBJ1-1; D gene unclear. V was cut by 0 bases and J by 9 bases, with 14 bases left in between. The germline gives CDR1 MNHEY, CDR2 SVGEGT. CDR3 length: 14 residues. The CDR3 loop is CASSYSNLEGKAFF. CDR3 in DNA: TGTGCCAGCAGTTACTCGAATTTGGAGGGTAAAGCTTTCTTT.

The gene calls are TRBV25-1 and TRBJ1-2, with TRBD1 matching over 9 bases. The CDR3 loop spans 16 amino acids. Germline V lookup: CDR1 MGHDK, CDR2 SYGVNS. V was pared by 4 bases and J by 8 bases, with 14 bases of the junction left unmatched. CDR3 nucleotide sequence: TGTGCCAGCAGTGGACCCTCGGGACAGGGATGGTACGGCTACACCTTC. It is translated as CASSGPSGQGWYGYTF.

The genes are TRBV19 and TRBJ1-1; D remains unclear. Germline CDR1 is LNHDA and CDR2 is SQIVND (reference sequence). The CDR3 is made up of 12 amino acids. Trimming took off 3 bases at V and 5 bases at J, with 7 bases between the two ends. The CDR3 coding sequence is TGTGCCAGTAGTATTCCGGGGACTGAAGCTTTCTTT. Translated: CASSIPGTEAFF.

The chain carries TRBV24-1 and TRBJ1-1, with D unresolved. V dropped 3 bases and J dropped 1 base, with 8 bases sitting between them. The CDR3 is 14 residues long. Germline loops: CDR1 KGHDR, CDR2 SFDVKD. CDR3 region: CATSDPASNTEAFF. The CDR3 nucleotides are TGTGCCACCAGTGATCCCGCATCGAACACTGAAGCTTTCTTT.

The rearrangement links TRBV20-1 to TRBJ2-2, with 7 bases lining up with TRBD1. CDR1 and CDR2 from the germline V gene are DFQATT and SNEGSKA (reference sequence). The CDR3 runs 17 residues. V gave up 5 bases and J gave up 2 bases; unmatched junction bases: 14. This chain's CDR3 is CSAVPLGTATNTGELFF. The CDR3 region has the DNA TGCAGTGCTGTACCCCTCGGGACAGCAACTAACACCGGGGAGCTGTTTTTT.

This clonotype was detected only a few times. This may arise from a read error, as a much more abundant clone is one base away. The V gene is TRBV20-1, the J gene TRBJ2-1; 8 nucleotides line up with TRBD2. The CDR3 loop spans 14 amino acids. Trimming cost V 6 bases and J 3 bases; bases outside gene matches: 7. Per germline, CDR1 DFQATT and CDR2 SNEGSKA (reference sequence). The DNA of the CDR3 is TGCAGTGCCTCTGGCGGGGGGATCTACAATGAGCAGTTCTTC. It is translated as CSASGGGIYNEQFF.

Concerning this clonotype itself: A much larger clonotype is one base distant, so this may be a read error. V and J are TRBV3-1 and TRBJ2-1; TRBD1 agrees at 7 bases. Germline V gene data show CDR1 as LGHDT and CDR2 as YNNKEL (reference sequence). This CDR3 has 15 residues. CDR3 loop: CASSYRQGVVNEQLF. DNA for the CDR3: TGTGCCAGCAGCTACCGACAGGGAGTCGTCAATGAGCAGTTATTC.

On this clonotype itself: Germline is not matched at one junction end, which may reflect a read error. The CDR3 bases are TGTGCCAGCAGCCCACGGGGGACTAAATATGGCTACACCTTC. It specifies CASSPRGTKYGYTF. This chain links TRBV3-1 with TRBJ1-2; D perhaps matches TRBD1 (5 bases). Germline V gene lookup returns CDR1 LGHDT and CDR2 YNNKEL (reference sequence). The CDR3 is made up of 14 amino acids. Full variable domain (outside the CDR3, taken from reference TRBV3-1 and TRBJ1-2): DTAVSQTPKYLVTQMGNDKSIKCEQNLGHDTMYWYKQDSKKFLKIMFSYNNKELIINETVPNRFSPKSPDKAHLNLHINSLELGDSAVYFCASSPRGTKYGYTFGSGTRLTVV.

This clonotype was seen once. This chain connects TRBV29-1 to TRBJ2-1, with 9 bases identical to TRBD2. CDR1 is SQVTM, CDR2 ANQGSEA, per germline. The length of the CDR3 is 15 residues. Trimming at V came to 4 bases and at J to 7 bases, leaving 11 bases not matched to a gene. The CDR3, as DNA: TGCAGCGTTGGGCTAGCGGGGACTCCGCTGAATGAGCAGTTCTTC. Its protein is CSVGLAGTPLNEQFF.

This clonotype was seen many times. The chain employs TRBV5-4 and TRBJ1-1; no reliable D call. The CDR3 contains 14 residues. Per the germline V gene, CDR1 is SGHNT and CDR2 is YYREEE (reference sequence). V lost 0 bases, J lost 0 bases, and 6 bases lay in between. CDR3 in amino acids: CASSLDGVNTEAFF. The CDR3, as DNA: TGTGCCAGCAGCTTGGACGGAGTGAACACTGAAGCTTTCTTT. Variable domain in full (rest from reference TRBV5-4 and TRBJ1-1): ETGVTQSPTHLIKTRGQQVTLRCSSQSGHNTVSWYQQALGQGPQFIFQYYREEENGRGNFPPRFSGLQFPNYSSELNVNALELDDSALYLCASSLDGVNTEAFFGQGTRLTVV.

This clonotype was picked up many times. This CDR3 reads CASSIDLSDGTQYF. CDR3 nucleotides: TGTGCCAGTAGTATAGATCTTTCGGACGGAACGCAGTATTTT. The chain employs TRBV19 and TRBJ2-3; D gene uncertain. This CDR3 is 14 amino acids long. V lost 0 bases and J 9 bases, leaving 13 bases between the germline ends. CDR1 is LNHDA and CDR2 is SQIVND in the germline V gene (reference sequence). Full variable domain (remainder filled in from reference TRBV19 and TRBJ2-3): DGGITQSPKYLFRKEGQNVTLSCEQNLNHDAMYWYRQDPGQGLRLIYYSQIVNDFQKGDIAEGYSVSREKKESFPLTVTSAQKNPTAFYLCASSIDLSDGTQYFGPGTRLTVL.

This clonotype has a count of ten or more. V and J are TRBV7-2 and TRBJ2-7, with D perhaps TRBD1 (5 bases). The V and J ends lost 5 bases and 3 bases respectively, with 17 bases between them. The CDR3 length is 15 residues. Germline values: CDR1 SGHTA, CDR2 FQGNSA. The CDR3 region is CASSPSRTRVYEQYF. CDR3 DNA sequence: TGTGCCAGCAGCCCCAGCCGGACACGGGTCTACGAGCAGTACTTC.

The genes are TRBV7-2 and TRBJ2-3; D remains unclear. The CDR3 loop spans 15 amino acids. Trimming took 5 bases from V and 4 from J, leaving 16 bases between them. Looked up from germline, CDR1 is SGHTA and CDR2 is FQGNSA. CDR3 loop: CASSRRSRTPDTQYF. In DNA, the CDR3 is TGTGCCAGCAGCCGACGATCTAGAACCCCAGATACGCAGTATTTT.

This clonotype has just one count. A much larger clone sits a single nucleotide away, making a read error possible. This chain connects TRBV6-5 to TRBJ2-7; D remains unclear. Germline-derived CDR1 and CDR2 are MNHEY and SVGAGI. This CDR3 region has 14 residues. DNA of the CDR3: TGTGCCAGCAGTTATTCCCGTAGCTCCTACGAGCAGCACTTC. It translates to CASSYSRSSYEQHF.

The gene calls are TRBV7-9 and TRBJ2-7; 7 bases fit TRBD1. The V and J ends lost 5 bases and 6 bases, in that order; junction bases with no gene match: 10. The CDR3 consists of 14 residues. Germline-derived CDR1 and CDR2 are SEHNR and FQNEAQ (reference sequence). CDR3 coding DNA: TGTGCCAGCAGCCCTCCACCTACAGGGGCCGAGCAGTACTTC. This sequence encodes CASSPPPTGAEQYF.

This chain uses TRBV7-2 with TRBJ1-6; D is undetermined. CDR3 length: 14 amino acids. The ends were cut back, 0 bases at V and 8 bases at J, with 8 bases in the middle. CDR1 SGHTA and CDR2 FQGNSA come from the germline V gene. The CDR3 is CASSLAGRDSPLHF. For the CDR3, the DNA is TGTGCCAGCAGCTTAGCAGGGCGCGATTCACCCCTCCACTTT. The whole variable domain, remainder taken from reference TRBV7-2 and TRBJ1-6, is GAGVSQSPSNKVTEKGKDVELRCDPISGHTALYWYRQSLGQGLEFLIYFQGNSAPDKSGLPSDRFSAERTGGSVSTLTIQRTQQEDSAVYLCASSLAGRDSPLHFGNGTRLTVT.

J is TRBJ1-2 and V is TRBV15; 7 bases align to TRBD1. J lost 0 bases, V lost 1 base, and 8 bases had no gene match. There are 17 residues in the CDR3. CDR1 and CDR2 (germline): LNHNV, YYDKDF (reference sequence). For the CDR3, the DNA is TGTGCCACCAGCAGAGGCCTTGACAGGGAGGCTAACTATGGCTACACCTTC. Its protein product is CATSRGLDREANYGYTF.

This clonotype was observed many times. The chain carries TRBV5-1 and TRBJ2-7, with 9 bases aligning to TRBD1. This CDR3 comprises 15 residues. Germline CDR1 is SGHRS and CDR2 is YFSETQ. J lost 4 bases, V lost 4 bases, and 9 bases had no gene match. Here the CDR3 DNA reads TGCGCCAGCAGCCTCCGCATGACAGGGGGATACGAGCAGTACTTC. This translates into CASSLRMTGGYEQYF.

This clonotype has just a few counts. CDR3 protein: CASGGNTIYF. CDR3 in DNA: TGTGCCAGCGGAGGAAACACCATATATTTT. The chain combines TRBV5-8 with TRBJ1-3; D is unclear. The CDR3 is 10 residues long. The V and J ends lost 7 bases and 4 bases respectively, with 3 bases between them. Germline loops: CDR1 SGHTS, CDR2 YDEGEE.

This clonotype was recorded once. The rearrangement joins TRBV4-1 to TRBJ1-4; TRBD1 matches at 8 bases. This CDR3 is 17 amino acids long. V lost 5 bases and J lost 7; bases outside the gene matches: 15. The V gene's germline CDR1 is MGHRA and CDR2 YSYEKL. As DNA, the CDR3 is TGCGCCAGCAGCTCGTTAAACCTGGACAGGGCTGGTGAAAAACTGTTTTTT. Translating it yields CASSSLNLDRAGEKLFF.

The chain joins TRBV4-2 to TRBJ1-1; possibly TRBD1 for D (5 bases). Germline lookup yields CDR1 LGHNA and CDR2 YNFKEQ. V was trimmed by 4 bases and J by 11 bases, leaving 17 bases between them. The CDR3 runs to 13 residues. CDR3 amino acids: CASSRALIGAAFF. The CDR3 DNA follows: TGTGCCAGCAGCCGGGCGCTTATAGGGGCGGCTTTCTTT.

Details on this clonotype: This likely comes from a read error, as the CDR3 has no conserved phenylalanine or tryptophan at its end. The DNA for the CDR3 is TGTGCCACCCGGAGGGGGGACTCCTACGAGCAGTACCTC. It yields the protein CATRRGDSYEQYL. The chain combines TRBV24-1 with TRBJ2-7; either TRBD1 or TRBD2 may supply D (6 bases each). Trimming shortened V by 9 bases and J by 0 bases, and 11 bases separated the two germline ends. The CDR3 is 13 residues long. Germline V gene sequence: CDR1 KGHDR, CDR2 SFDVKD.

This clonotype was counted ten times or more. The gene calls are TRBV19 and TRBJ2-6; 9 bases align to TRBD1. This CDR3 is built from 19 residues. V was pared by 4 bases and J by 0 bases, with 10 bases of the junction left unmatched. Germline CDR1 is LNHDA and CDR2 is SQIVND (reference sequence). DNA of the CDR3: TGTGCCAGTAGTAGGGGGGACAGGGCTCTTCTCTCTGGGGCCAACGTCCTGACTTTC. Translated, it gives CASSRGDRALLSGANVLTF.

This rearrangement joins TRBV19 to TRBJ1-3, with D unclear. The CDR3 sequence is 15 residues long. Germline V lookup: CDR1 LNHDA, CDR2 SQIVND (reference sequence). Trimming stripped 5 bases from V and 0 bases from J, with 11 bases between. CDR3 protein: CASSFRHRSGNTIYF. In nucleotides, the CDR3 is TGTGCCAGTAGTTTCCGACACCGCTCTGGAAACACCATATATTTT.

A few counts support this clonotype. A read error may explain this, as a much larger clone is one base away. The gene calls are TRBV7-2 and TRBJ2-7; D ambiguous. CDR1 is SGHTA and CDR2 is FQGNSA in the germline V gene. The CDR3 has 13 residues. Between the trimmed V and J ends, which lost 0 bases and 6 bases, there was a span of 9 bases. The CDR3 coding sequence is TGTACCAGCAGCTTAGCCCCCCTAAGCGAGCAGTACTTC. Translating it yields CTSSLAPLSEQYF.